This entry features one T cell receptor beta chain sequence. Its target is unknown. Here immunoSEQ multiplex PCR was the method, and the copy in TCRdb shows in-frame clones only, minus some. This sample carries over 85,000 clones, 80% to 90% of them seen once, and the ten largest clones take roughly 14%. This sample is part of a study of T cell responses to AZD1222 COVID-19 vaccine. Pooling covered second doses at about 4 or about 12 weeks. General study results and limits: CD4 TCRs covered the whole spike, strongest at regions 160-218 and 743-854. The sample set comprised mostly white British donors with more females, and clonal diversity was possibly underestimated.

This receptor was obtained from an adult who received the AZD1222 COVID-19 vaccine. This specimen consisted of peripheral blood, obtained 28 days after the second AZD1222 dose.

The CDR3 loop reads CATSDSVGSSTDTQYF. CDR3 sequence (DNA): TGTGCCACCAGTGATTCCGTGGGATCTAGCACAGATACGCAGTATTTT. The chain is built from TRBV24-1 and TRBJ2-3; D call uncertain. The CDR3 spans 16 residues. V gave up 2 bases and J gave up 0 bases, with 11 bases separating them. Germline lookup yields CDR1 KGHDR and CDR2 SFDVKD.